Below are 9 T cell receptor beta chains sequenced from a single sample in a study of blood T cell repertoires in COVID-19. The protocol was immunoSEQ multiplex PCR, while the TCRdb copy is restricted to in-frame clones and leaves out a portion. The data hold about 240,000 clones, with about 80% observed a single time. The sequenced sample consisted of peripheral blood. All receptors derive from a woman at least 80 years old with acute or convalescent COVID-19.

The chain has TRBV18 and TRBJ1-6; D uncertain. CDR1 is KGHSH, CDR2 LQKENI, per germline. V was trimmed by 3 bases and J by 7 bases, leaving 13 bases between them. The CDR3 runs to 15 residues. CDR3 in amino acids: CASSPAGEVNSPLHF. The DNA of the CDR3 is TGTGCCAGCTCACCCGCCGGGGAAGTAAATTCACCCCTCCACTTT.

This CDR3 is CASSLDRGNTEAFF. CDR3 nucleotide sequence: TGTGCCAGCAGCTTAGACCGGGGGAACACTGAAGCTTTCTTT. V gene TRBV11-1 combines with J gene TRBJ1-1; D not resolved. Germline values: CDR1 SGHAT, CDR2 FQDESV (reference sequence). V was cut by 1 base and J by 1 base, with 7 bases left in between. CDR3 length: 14 amino acids.

This clone was counted a single time. This chain connects TRBV7-3 to TRBJ2-3, with D tentatively TRBD2 (7 bases). Trimming removed 5 bases from V and 2 bases from J, with 11 bases in between. This CDR3 comprises 14 residues. Germline V gene sequence: CDR1 SGHTA, CDR2 FQGTGA. CDR3 residues: CASSPGGPTDTQYF. The DNA of the CDR3 is TGTGCCAGCAGCCCGGGGGGCCCCACAGATACGCAGTATTTT.

This chain links TRBV3-1 (or the pseudogene TRBV3-2) with TRBJ1-2; D is undetermined. The V gene's germline CDR1 is LGHDT and CDR2 YNNKEL (reference sequence). The CDR3 loop spans 14 amino acids. The V end was cut by 5 bases, the J end by 4 bases, with 14 bases between. The CDR3 spells CASSYREAGYGYTF. The CDR3 DNA reads as TGTGCCAGCAGCTACAGAGAAGCCGGCTATGGCTACACCTTC.

This clone was recorded only once. The chain links TRBV7-2 to TRBJ2-3, with 9 positions matching TRBD1. Germline CDR1 and CDR2: SGHTA and FQGNSA. This CDR3 has 15 amino acids. J lost 1 base, V lost 4 bases, and 3 bases had no gene match. CDR3 region: CASSSDRGGTDTQYF. CDR3 DNA: TGTGCCAGCAGCTCTGACAGGGGGGGCACAGATACGCAGTATTTT.

The chain recombines TRBV19 with TRBJ2-3; tentatively, D is TRBD1 (6 bases). V gave up 4 bases and J gave up 0 bases, with 8 bases separating them. The CDR3 is 14 amino acids. Germline CDR1 is LNHDA and CDR2 is SQIVND (reference sequence). CDR3 sequence: CASSTGTSTDTQYF. CDR3 sequence (DNA): TGTGCCAGTAGTACCGGGACAAGCACAGATACGCAGTATTTT. Variable domain in full (rest from reference TRBV19 and TRBJ2-3): DGGITQSPKYLFRKEGQNVTLSCEQNLNHDAMYWYRQDPGQGLRLIYYSQIVNDFQKGDIAEGYSVSREKKESFPLTVTSAQKNPTAFYLCASSTGTSTDTQYFGPGTRLTVL.

V usage is TRBV7-9 and J usage is TRBJ2-5; 7 bases match TRBD1. The germline V gene has CDR1 SEHNR and CDR2 FQNEAQ (reference sequence). The junction had 5 bases not matched to a gene; V was cut back by 5 bases and J by 5 bases. The CDR3 spans 13 residues. CDR3 sequence (DNA): TGTGCCAGCAGCCGACAGGGTTTGGAGACCCAGTACTTC. Its translation: CASSRQGLETQYF.

The chain recombines TRBV9 with TRBJ1-3; 7 nucleotides match TRBD1. CDR1 is SGDLS and CDR2 is YYNGEE in the germline V gene. The CDR3 length is 15 residues. Unmatched junction bases numbered 3, after V lost 0 bases and J lost 3 bases. The chain's CDR3 is CASSVGQGDGNTIYF. The CDR3 DNA reads TGTGCCAGCAGCGTAGGTCAGGGGGATGGAAACACCATATATTTT. Together with reference TRBV9 and TRBJ1-3, the CDR3 gives the full variable domain: DSGVTQTPKHLITATGQRVTLRCSPRSGDLSVYWYQQSLDQGLQFLIQYYNGEERAKGNILERFSAQQFPDLHSELNLSSLELGDSALYFCASSVGQGDGNTIYFGEGSWLTVV.

The J gene is TRBJ1-1, the V gene TRBV11-3; D is undetermined. CDR1 and CDR2 from the germline V gene are SGHNT and YENEEA. The V end lost 5 bases, the J end lost 5 bases, and 15 bases lay between the germline ends. The CDR3 is made up of 14 amino acids. CDR3 in amino acids: CASSPGPSGTEAFF. The CDR3 bases are TGTGCCAGCAGCCCTGGGCCCTCGGGAACTGAAGCTTTCTTT.